One and the same sample provided the 20 T cell receptor beta chains below, sequenced in a study of control samples from healthy donors and cancer patients. Generated by immunoSEQ multiplex PCR, the TCRdb table keeps only in-frame clones and is missing some. The data contain roughly 190,000 clones, approximately 91% of them seen just once; the ten biggest clones take up over 1.5%. Material for sequencing was blood. The receptors were gathered from a man in his thirties or forties in good health.

The chain employs TRBV12-5 and TRBJ2-1; D not certain. The CDR3 contains 16 residues. The V and J ends lost 1 base and 6 bases respectively, with 16 bases between them. Germline loops: CDR1 LGHNT, CDR2 FRNRAP. The CDR3 bases are TGTGCTAGTGGTTTGGGCCCCATCTCCTATTTCAATGAGCAGTTCTTC. Translated, it gives CASGLGPISYFNEQFF. The whole variable domain, filled in from reference TRBV12-5 and TRBJ2-1, reads DARVTQTPRHKVTEMGQEVTMRCQPILGHNTVFWYRQTMMQGLELLAYFRNRAPLDDSGMPKDRFSAEMPDATLATLKIQPSEPRDSAVYFCASGLGPISYFNEQFFGPGTRLTVL.

The chain links TRBV2 to TRBJ1-1, with 10 bases lining up with TRBD1. CDR3 length equals 18 residues. V trimming: 6 bases; J trimming: 0 bases; junction bases outside the gene matches: 13. CDR1 and CDR2 from the germline V gene are SNHLY and FYNNEI. The CDR3 nucleotides read TGTGCCAGCAGCGGGACAGGGGCCTTGATACTTATGAACACTGAAGCTTTCTTT. Its translation: CASSGTGALILMNTEAFF.

The V and J genes are TRBV2 and TRBJ2-3; TRBD2 aligns across 9 bases. The CDR3 spans 16 residues. V shed 2 bases, J shed 2 bases, and the junction held 5 bases outside the gene matches. From germline, CDR1 is SNHLY and CDR2 FYNNEI. Here the CDR3 DNA reads TGTGCCAGCAGTGAAATCGAGCGGGGGGTCACAGATACGCAGTATTTT. Its protein product is CASSEIERGVTDTQYF. Drawing the rest from reference TRBV2 and TRBJ2-3, the complete variable domain is EPEVTQTPSHQVTQMGQEVILRCVPISNHLYFYWYRQILGQKVEFLVSFYNNEISEKSEIFDDQFSVERPDGSNFTLKIRSTKLEDSAMYFCASSEIERGVTDTQYFGPGTRLTVL.

The chain joins TRBV6-5 to TRBJ2-7; D not resolved. The CDR3 runs 16 residues. Per germline, CDR1 MNHEY and CDR2 SVGAGI. V lost 0 bases and J 2 bases, leaving 14 bases between the germline ends. The CDR3 is CASSYSYRSPTYEQYF. Written as DNA, the CDR3 is TGTGCCAGCAGTTACTCGTACAGAAGCCCTACCTACGAGCAGTACTTC.

The chain couples TRBV4-1 to TRBJ2-3; 14 bases match TRBD2. The CDR3 covers 17 residues. Losses at the gene ends were 5 bases for V and 4 bases for J; bases not matched to a gene: 8. Germline V lookup: CDR1 MGHRA, CDR2 YSYEKL. The CDR3 DNA reads TGCGCCAGCAGCGCCGGGACTAGCGGGGGCCTCTCAGATACGCAGTATTTT. Translating gives CASSAGTSGGLSDTQYF.

The chain recombines TRBV5-1 with TRBJ2-3; 12 bases match TRBD2. This CDR3 has 17 amino acids. Germline V lookup: CDR1 SGHRS, CDR2 YFSETQ. V was clipped by 2 bases and J by 0 bases; unmatched bases: 4. The CDR3 is CASSLRLAGASTDTQYF. The CDR3 region has the DNA TGCGCCAGCAGCTTAAGACTAGCGGGAGCTAGCACAGATACGCAGTATTTT. The full variable domain, completed using reference TRBV5-1 and TRBJ2-3, is KAGVTQTPRYLIKTRGQQVTLSCSPISGHRSVSWYQQTPGQGLQFLFEYFSETQRNKGNFPGRFSGRQFSNSRSEMNVSTLELGDSALYLCASSLRLAGASTDTQYFGPGTRLTVL.

The chain is built from TRBV24-1 and TRBJ2-1, with a tentative D call TRBD2 (5 bases). The CDR3 has 14 amino acids. Trimming shortened V by 1 base and J by 6 bases, and 9 bases separated the two germline ends. The V gene's germline CDR1 is KGHDR and CDR2 SFDVKD. The CDR3 DNA sequence: TGTGCCACCAGTGATTTAGGAGGTCTCAATGAGCAGTTCTTC. Translation gives CATSDLGGLNEQFF.

V and J are TRBV14 and TRBJ2-7; TRBD1 might be the D (6 bases). CDR1 SGHDN and CDR2 FVKESK come from the germline V gene. Trimming shortened V by 2 bases and J by 1 base, and 15 bases separated the two germline ends. The CDR3 contains 16 residues. CDR3 sequence (DNA): TGTGCCAGCAGCCAATTACAGGGAAGTCGGTCCTACGAGCAGTACTTC. This encodes CASSQLQGSRSYEQYF.

The chain couples TRBV12-3 or TRBV12-4 to TRBJ2-7, with a possible D match to TRBD2 (6 bases). There are 13 residues in the CDR3. V shed 3 bases and J shed 2 bases, with 8 bases lying between them. CDR3 sequence (DNA): TGTGCCAGCAGTTTGGACTATACCTACGAGCAGTACTTC. Its protein is CASSLDYTYEQYF.

This chain links TRBV19 with TRBJ1-2, with a weak D call TRBD1 (5 bases). V was trimmed by 7 bases and J by 0 bases, leaving 18 bases between them. CDR1 is LNHDA and CDR2 is SQIVND in the germline V gene (reference sequence). CDR3 size: 16 residues. CDR3 residues: CASITAHWGTNYGYTF. The DNA of the CDR3 is TGTGCCAGTATTACCGCCCACTGGGGGACTAACTATGGCTACACCTTC.

This clone has a single count. The same CDR3 also results from other DNA sequences found in this sample. The J gene is TRBJ2-2, the V gene TRBV11-3; no reliable D call. This CDR3 is built from 12 residues. Deletions cut 5 bases from V and 5 bases from J, with 6 bases between. The germline CDR1 and CDR2 sequences are SGHNT and YENEEA. This CDR3 reads CASSPETGELFF. CDR3 bases: TGTGCCAGCAGCCCCGAGACCGGGGAGCTGTTTTTT.

This rearrangement joins TRBV19 to TRBJ1-5; TRBD1 agrees at 11 bases. This CDR3 comprises 14 residues. Germline-derived CDR1 and CDR2 are LNHDA and SQIVND (reference sequence). V was clipped by 7 bases and J by 8 bases; unmatched bases: 7. CDR3 bases: TGTGCCAGTACCCAAGGACAGGGGGCAGAGCCCCAGCATTTT. Protein: CASTQGQGAEPQHF.

Here the CDR3 reads CASSGDAFAGDEKLFF. DNA of the CDR3: TGTGCCTCCTCAGGGGACGCATTCGCGGGAGATGAAAAACTGTTTTTT. The rearrangement joins TRBV7-9 to TRBJ1-4, with TRBD1 as a possible D gene (6 bases). The germline gives CDR1 SEHNR, CDR2 FQNEAQ (reference sequence). The CDR3 runs to 16 residues. V was clipped by 11 bases and J by 6 bases, with 25 bases between them.

The V call is TRBV11-2, the J call TRBJ1-3; the match to TRBD1 covers 10 bases. CDR1 is SGHAT, CDR2 FQNNGV, per germline. The V gene end was trimmed by 6 bases and the J gene end by 0 bases; junction bases not matched to a gene: 14. The CDR3 contains 19 residues. DNA of the CDR3: TGTGCCAGCAGTACGCGGAGGGGACAGGGGTTAATCTCTGGAAACACCATATATTTT. Encoded protein: CASSTRRGQGLISGNTIYF.

The chain has TRBV9 and TRBJ1-2; unclear D gene. The CDR3 contains 15 residues. Per the germline V gene, CDR1 is SGDLS and CDR2 is YYNGEE. V shed 0 bases and J shed 0 bases, with 9 bases lying between them. CDR3 amino acids: CASSVVAETNYGYTF. CDR3 nucleotides: TGTGCCAGCAGCGTAGTAGCGGAGACTAACTATGGCTACACCTTC.

The V and J genes are TRBV29-1 and TRBJ1-1; possibly TRBD1 for D (5 bases). CDR3 length: 15 amino acids. Germline V gene lookup returns CDR1 SQVTM and CDR2 ANQGSEA. Trimming took off 0 bases at V and 4 bases at J, with 15 bases between the two ends. The CDR3 region has the DNA TGCAGCGTTGAAGACCCCAAGGCCGGGGGCACTGAAGCTTTCTTT. This codes for CSVEDPKAGGTEAFF.

This clone was found a few times. This chain links TRBV7-8 with TRBJ2-7; 11 bases are a match to TRBD2. The CDR3 covers 15 residues. Unmatched junction bases numbered 7, after V lost 6 bases and J lost 3 bases. Germline values: CDR1 SGHVS, CDR2 FQNEAQ. CDR3 loop: CASRSGLADFYEQYF. DNA for the CDR3: TGTGCCAGCAGATCGGGACTAGCGGACTTCTACGAGCAGTACTTC.

The genes are TRBV6-5 and TRBJ1-4, with D possibly being TRBD1 (5 bases). V dropped 2 bases and J dropped 8 bases, with 15 bases sitting between them. Per the germline V gene, CDR1 is MNHEY and CDR2 is SVGAGI. This CDR3 comprises 15 residues. CDR3 nucleotide sequence: TGTGCCAGCAGTTACAGGGGCTCTAGAGCGGAAAAACTGTTTTTT. Translation gives CASSYRGSRAEKLFF.

V usage is TRBV30 and J usage is TRBJ2-2, with TRBD1 matching over 7 bases. The CDR3 contains 16 residues. The germline V gene encodes CDR1 GTSNPN and CDR2 SVGIG (reference sequence). Trimming at V came to 4 bases and at J to 4 bases, leaving 12 bases not matched to a gene. Here the CDR3 DNA reads TGTGCCTGGAAAAAGACGGGACAGTACTTCACCGGGGAGCTGTTTTTT. Its translation: CAWKKTGQYFTGELFF.

This clone showed up just once. CDR3 nucleotide sequence: TGTGCCAGCAGTTACTCGAACAGGGATTCCGTCTACACCTTC. Amino acids: CASSYSNRDSVYTF. V gene TRBV6-5 combines with J gene TRBJ1-2; D might be TRBD1 (6 bases). V was pared by 0 bases and J by 10 bases, with 15 bases between. Germline values: CDR1 MNHEY, CDR2 SVGAGI. The length of the CDR3 is 14 residues.